This T cell receptor beta chain was recovered during a study of blood T cell repertoires in COVID-19. Study in general: Donors in the United States, Italy and Spain gave samples during acute or convalescent COVID-19.

Cohorts were assigned according to the clinical history that participants reported. Authors' processing steps: Amplification of reference gene primers was used by the study to estimate nucleated cell counts. Sequencing was performed with immunoSEQ multiplex PCR; in TCRdb, only in-frame clones are kept and a portion is missing. That table supplies the V and J calls and clone size; D and trimming were determined from the DNA. The sample has roughly 220,000 clones; 88% are singletons. The sequenced sample consisted of PBMCs or T cells enriched from blood (not recorded which). The receptor was isolated from a woman aged 25 to 39 who had recovered from COVID-19.

The chain's CDR3 is CASRPSLQVVGYNEQFF. The CDR3 DNA is TGTGCCAGCAGGCCTTCATTACAGGTTGTGGGCTACAATGAGCAGTTCTTC. The V call is TRBV27, the J call TRBJ2-1, with a weak D call TRBD1 (5 bases). The CDR3 has 17 residues. Trimming stripped 6 bases from V and 3 bases from J, with 21 bases between. CDR1 MNHEY and CDR2 SMNVEV come from the germline V gene (reference sequence).